The sequence of this TCR beta chain was determined in a study of blood T cell repertoires in COVID-19. Background on the study: The cDNA or gDNA used as material had been derived from T cells, B-cell-depleted T cells, or PBMCs.

TCRdb's copy holds only in-frame clones and misses some; the assay was immunoSEQ multiplex PCR. The sample lists around 130,000 clones; 90% were seen once. Germline assignment: CDR1 KGHDR and CDR2 SFDVKD. The length of the CDR3 is 16 residues. The J segment lost 9 bases and the V segment lost 3 bases, leaving 8 bases of the junction unmatched. The clonotype originates from a man in his sixties with COVID-19, enrolled during active disease. Sequencing used peripheral blood. V gene TRBV24-1 combines with J gene TRBJ2-1, with 12 bases that match TRBD2. The CDR3 loop is CATSDLPSGRAVEQFF. CDR3 nucleotides: TGTGCCACCAGTGATCTACCTAGCGGGAGGGCCGTTGAGCAGTTCTTC.